Listed below are T cell receptor beta chains from one sample, sequenced in a study of OX40 agonist ivuxolimab in advanced cancers. Profiled with immunoSEQ multiplex PCR; TCRdb holds only in-frame clones, not every one. The sample lists about 61,000 clones, 70% to 90% seen once, with just under 0.35% in the top ten. The input for sequencing was CD4+ or CD8+ T cells sorted from blood, taken in a trial of the OX40 agonist ivuxolimab. These receptor sequences come from an adult with an advanced solid tumor such as melanoma, head and neck, liver or kidney cancer. CDR3s include the opening cysteine and the closing phenylalanine or tryptophan. Each record gives: CDR3 length, clone size, V gene, J gene, CDR3 protein. Clone size, where shown, is once, few, many, or a class for clones that have expanded.

CDR3 length: 16; clone size: -; V gene: TRBV19; J gene: TRBJ1-6; CDR3 protein: CASSTLPGQGAPPLHF
CDR3 length: 15; clone size: -; V gene: TRBV2; J gene: TRBJ2-5; CDR3 protein: CASSRGQGRQETQYF
CDR3 length: 14; clone size: -; V gene: TRBV10-2; J gene: TRBJ2-5; CDR3 protein: CASSLRGERETQYF
CDR3 length: 13; clone size: -; V gene: TRBV2; J gene: TRBJ1-1; CDR3 protein: CAIPGAMNTEAFF
CDR3 length: 15; clone size: -; V gene: TRBV5-1; J gene: TRBJ2-5; CDR3 protein: CASSTGQGRRETQYF
CDR3 length: 14; clone size: -; V gene: TRBV27; J gene: TRBJ2-1; CDR3 protein: CASRPGQGINEQFF
CDR3 length: 17; clone size: -; V gene: TRBV2; J gene: TRBJ2-5; CDR3 protein: CASSFDRLAGGQETQYF
CDR3 length: 14; clone size: -; V gene: TRBV6-5; J gene: TRBJ1-2; CDR3 protein: CASSYVSGLGGYTF
CDR3 length: 14; clone size: -; V gene: TRBV5-1; J gene: TRBJ1-2; CDR3 protein: CASSPGQGGAGYTF
CDR3 length: 15; clone size: -; V gene: TRBV4-2; J gene: TRBJ2-2; CDR3 protein: CASSQGDRGLGELFF
CDR3 length: 16; clone size: once; V gene: TRBV5-1; J gene: TRBJ2-2; CDR3 protein: CASSLEGAKNTGELFF
CDR3 length: 15; clone size: few; V gene: TRBV11-2; J gene: TRBJ1-2; CDR3 protein: CASSPYGRANYGYTF
CDR3 length: 13; clone size: -; V gene: TRBV7-2; J gene: TRBJ2-3; CDR3 protein: CASRLTSTDTQYF
CDR3 length: 13; clone size: -; V gene: TRBV5-1; J gene: TRBJ1-5; CDR3 protein: CASSDGLNQPQHF
CDR3 length: 12; clone size: once; V gene: TRBV10-2; J gene: TRBJ2-1; CDR3 protein: CASSESRQEQFF
CDR3 length: 14; clone size: -; V gene: TRBV7-9; J gene: TRBJ1-3; CDR3 protein: CASSLVGSGNTIYF
CDR3 length: 15; clone size: -; V gene: TRBV11-2; J gene: TRBJ2-1; CDR3 protein: CASSTRLGSNNEQFF
CDR3 length: 16; clone size: -; V gene: TRBV7-8; J gene: TRBJ2-1; CDR3 protein: CASSSRLAGGGNEQFF
CDR3 length: 16; clone size: -; V gene: TRBV5-1; J gene: TRBJ2-2; CDR3 protein: CASSLAPRGNTGELFF
CDR3 length: 14; clone size: -; V gene: TRBV7-9; J gene: TRBJ1-5; CDR3 protein: CASSRDGNNQPQHF
CDR3 length: 11; clone size: -; V gene: TRBV6-5; J gene: TRBJ2-5; CDR3 protein: CASTDQETQYF
CDR3 length: 15; clone size: few; V gene: TRBV6-5; J gene: TRBJ1-5; CDR3 protein: CASSLTGEGNQPQHF
CDR3 length: 15; clone size: -; V gene: TRBV9; J gene: TRBJ2-3; CDR3 protein: CASSVADWGGDTQYF
CDR3 length: 14; clone size: -; V gene: TRBV5-1; J gene: TRBJ2-7; CDR3 protein: CASSLEGGRDEQYF
CDR3 length: 18; clone size: -; V gene: TRBV12-5; J gene: TRBJ1-5; CDR3 protein: CASGKTGTGPVPNQPQHF
CDR3 length: 16; clone size: -; V gene: TRBV18; J gene: TRBJ1-2; CDR3 protein: CASSPDRGPTVYGYTF
CDR3 length: 19; clone size: -; V gene: TRBV4-2; J gene: TRBJ1-4; CDR3 protein: CASSQEKGTSFTTNEKLFF
CDR3 length: 14; clone size: -; V gene: TRBV11-3; J gene: TRBJ2-5; CDR3 protein: CASSMRQGAETQYF
CDR3 length: 15; clone size: -; V gene: TRBV6-1; J gene: TRBJ1-5; CDR3 protein: CASLLVPGGNQPQHF
CDR3 length: 17; clone size: -; V gene: TRBV7-8; J gene: TRBJ2-3; CDR3 protein: CASSLVMGASLSDTQYF
CDR3 length: 15; clone size: -; V gene: TRBV14; J gene: TRBJ2-3; CDR3 protein: CASSPWEGRTDTQYF
CDR3 length: 11; clone size: -; V gene: TRBV7-2; J gene: TRBJ2-3; CDR3 protein: CASMGRGTQYF
CDR3 length: 18; clone size: -; V gene: TRBV11-2; J gene: TRBJ1-3; CDR3 protein: CASSLGPPGQSSGNTIYF
CDR3 length: 15; clone size: -; V gene: TRBV5-4; J gene: TRBJ2-2; CDR3 protein: CASRRGLGGTGELFF
CDR3 length: 14; clone size: few; V gene: TRBV5-5; J gene: TRBJ2-7; CDR3 protein: CASSSPGRSYEQYF
CDR3 length: 18; clone size: -; V gene: TRBV7-2; J gene: TRBJ2-3; CDR3 protein: CASSSPLSGGLSTDTQYF
CDR3 length: 15; clone size: -; V gene: TRBV6-5; J gene: TRBJ1-5; CDR3 protein: CASSYGRGPGQPQHF
CDR3 length: 12; clone size: few; V gene: TRBV10-3; J gene: TRBJ2-7; CDR3 protein: CAAGRGRDEQYF
CDR3 length: 14; clone size: -; V gene: TRBV6-6; J gene: TRBJ1-2; CDR3 protein: CASTTGGGPYGYTF
CDR3 length: 15; clone size: once; V gene: TRBV6-5; J gene: TRBJ2-1; CDR3 protein: CASKVAGVAFYEQFF